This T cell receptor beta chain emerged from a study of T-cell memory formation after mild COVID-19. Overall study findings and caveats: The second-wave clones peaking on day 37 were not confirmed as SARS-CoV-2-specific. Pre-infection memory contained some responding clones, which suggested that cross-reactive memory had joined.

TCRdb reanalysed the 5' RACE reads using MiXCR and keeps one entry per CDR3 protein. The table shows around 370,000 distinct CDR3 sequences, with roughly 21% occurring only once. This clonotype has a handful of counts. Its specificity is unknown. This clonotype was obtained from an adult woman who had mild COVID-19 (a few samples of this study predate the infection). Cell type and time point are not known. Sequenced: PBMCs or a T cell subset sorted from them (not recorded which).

The CDR3: CASSFPPITYEQYF. CDR3 nucleotides: TGTGCCAGCAGTTTCCCCCCCATTACCTACGAGCAGTACTTC. The chain couples TRBV12-3 or TRBV12-4 to TRBJ2-7, with unresolved D. The CDR3 has 14 amino acids. V lost 3 bases to trimming and J lost 2 bases, with 11 bases between them.